These 7 T cell receptor beta chains came from one sample sequenced in a study of OX40 agonist ivuxolimab in advanced cancers. Profiled with immunoSEQ multiplex PCR; TCRdb holds only in-frame clones, not every one. The table lists approximately 30,000 clones, 84% of them singletons, with 12% in the top ten. This material consisted of CD4+ or CD8+ T cells sorted from blood, taken in a trial of the OX40 agonist ivuxolimab. Source of these receptors: an adult with an advanced solid tumor such as melanoma, head and neck, liver or kidney cancer.

CDR3 nucleotide sequence: TGTGCCAGCAGCTCAGCAGGGACAGGGGGAATGTGGGAGCAGTACTTC. This codes for CASSSAGTGGMWEQYF. The J gene is TRBJ2-7, the V gene TRBV5-6, with 11 bases matching TRBD1. Germline V CDR1 and CDR2: SGHDT, YYEEEE. CDR3 length: 16 amino acids. The V segment lost 3 bases and the J segment 7 bases; nucleotides outside the gene matches: 12.

This chain uses TRBV2 with TRBJ2-5; TRBD2 matches at 7 bases. V was pared by 1 base and J by 3 bases, with 5 bases of the junction left unmatched. Germline V gives CDR1 SNHLY, CDR2 FYNNEI. The CDR3 length is 15 residues. The CDR3 sequence is CASSEVSSGKETQYF. DNA for the CDR3: TGTGCCAGCAGTGAAGTGTCTAGCGGTAAAGAGACCCAGTACTTC.

This clone was seen only once. The gene calls are TRBV28 and TRBJ1-1, with D perhaps TRBD1 (6 bases). CDR1 and CDR2 from the germline V gene are MDHEN and SYDVKM. The CDR3 is 15 residues long. V was pared by 3 bases and J by 0 bases, with 11 bases between. This CDR3 reads CASSLSQGMNTEAFF. In nucleotides, the CDR3 is TGTGCCAGCAGTTTGAGTCAGGGGATGAACACTGAAGCTTTCTTT.

CDR3 sequence: CASSWTSAENEQFF. The CDR3 DNA reads as TGTGCCAGCAGCTGGACTAGCGCGGAAAATGAGCAGTTCTTC. The chain joins TRBV6-4 to TRBJ2-1; 9 positions agree with TRBD2. The V gene end was trimmed by 6 bases and the J gene end by 7 bases; junction bases not matched to a gene: 7. This CDR3 is 14 amino acids long. In germline, CDR1 is MRHNA, CDR2 SNTAGT.

The chain carries TRBV9 and TRBJ2-3; D could derive from TRBD1 or TRBD2 (5 bases each). Germline V lookup: CDR1 SGDLS, CDR2 YYNGEE. This CDR3 is built from 15 residues. The V and J ends lost 0 bases and 4 bases respectively, with 12 bases between them. The CDR3 protein is CASSVEVQGPDTQYF. CDR3 nucleotide sequence: TGTGCCAGCAGCGTAGAGGTGCAGGGACCAGATACGCAGTATTTT. Full variable domain (remainder filled in from reference TRBV9 and TRBJ2-3): DSGVTQTPKHLITATGQRVTLRCSPRSGDLSVYWYQQSLDQGLQFLIQYYNGEERAKGNILERFSAQQFPDLHSELNLSSLELGDSALYFCASSVEVQGPDTQYFGPGTRLTVL.

The V call is TRBV5-6, the J call TRBJ2-1; D unclear. The CDR3 sequence is 12 residues long. CDR1 SGHDT and CDR2 YYEEEE come from the germline V gene. Trimming took off 0 bases at V and 8 bases at J, with 6 bases between the two ends. In DNA, the CDR3 is TGTGCCAGCAGCTTGGTAGTTCATGAGCAGTTCTTC. Translated: CASSLVVHEQFF.

The chain uses TRBV30 and TRBJ1-2; TRBD1 is a possible D gene (5 bases). V lost 7 bases and J lost 2, with 17 bases in between. Germline CDR1 reads GTSNPN; CDR2 reads SVGIG (reference sequence). CDR3 length: 14 amino acids. CDR3 residues: CAYTGGVLNYGYTF. DNA for the CDR3: TGTGCCTATACAGGTGGAGTATTAAACTATGGCTACACCTTC.